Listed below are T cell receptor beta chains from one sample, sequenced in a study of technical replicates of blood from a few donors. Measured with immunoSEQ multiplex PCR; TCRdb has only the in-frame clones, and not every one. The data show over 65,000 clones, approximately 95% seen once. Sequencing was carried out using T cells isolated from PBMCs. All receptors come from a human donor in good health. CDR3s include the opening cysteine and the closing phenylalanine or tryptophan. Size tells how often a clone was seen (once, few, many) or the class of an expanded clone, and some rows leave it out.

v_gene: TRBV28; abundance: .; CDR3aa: CASSFSGAYNEQFF
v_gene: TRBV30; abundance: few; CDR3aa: CAWSPSGTRSNQPQHF
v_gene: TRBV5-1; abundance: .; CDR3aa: CASSLSGLEQFF
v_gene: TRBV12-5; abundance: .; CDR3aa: CASGLTIGQGIGELFF
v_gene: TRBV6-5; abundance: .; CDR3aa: CASSYSTGALQRGAFF
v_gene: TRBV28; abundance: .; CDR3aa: CASSLIAHTSKQETQYF
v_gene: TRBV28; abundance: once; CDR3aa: CASSTFSLGNQPQHF
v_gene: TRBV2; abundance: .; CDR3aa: CASSEARSPPNTEAFF
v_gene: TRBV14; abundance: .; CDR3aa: CASSQGPLAGGYSYNEQFF
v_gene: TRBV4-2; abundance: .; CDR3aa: CASSQGDRGVLGTQYF
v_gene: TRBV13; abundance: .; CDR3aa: CASSSTGTPYGYTF
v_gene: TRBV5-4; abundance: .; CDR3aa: CASSLTSATYEQYF
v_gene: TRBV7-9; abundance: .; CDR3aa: CASSTTASGELFF
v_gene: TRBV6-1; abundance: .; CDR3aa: CASSEEAGASTGELFF
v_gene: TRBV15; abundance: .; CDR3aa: CATSRPPTGSSYNEQFF
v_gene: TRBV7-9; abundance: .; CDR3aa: CASSHIPGQGSSEKLFF
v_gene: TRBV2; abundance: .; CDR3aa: CASSGSGPFEQFF
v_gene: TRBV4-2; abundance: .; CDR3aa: CASSQEALGSGGQGQPQHF
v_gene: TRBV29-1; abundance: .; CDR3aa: CSVFFGQYEQYF
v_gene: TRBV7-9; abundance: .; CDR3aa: CASSLAGAAEAFF
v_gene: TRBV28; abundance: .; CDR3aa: CASSLYTGSYTEAFF
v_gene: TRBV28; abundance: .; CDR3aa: CASSLRRGPTNEKLFF
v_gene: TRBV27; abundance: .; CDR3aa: CASSLIAGGGYEQYF
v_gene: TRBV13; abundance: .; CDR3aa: CASSGGNEKLFF
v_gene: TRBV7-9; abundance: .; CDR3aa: CASLSGRRSDTQYF
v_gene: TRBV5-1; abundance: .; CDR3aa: CASSPSGEYNEQFF
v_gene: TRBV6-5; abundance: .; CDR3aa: CASRKLANYGYTF
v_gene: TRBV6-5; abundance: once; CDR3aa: CASFRSLEYNQPQHF
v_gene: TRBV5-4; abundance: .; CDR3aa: CASSLTGVETQYF
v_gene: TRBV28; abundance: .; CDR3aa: CASSISGTGVYNEQFF
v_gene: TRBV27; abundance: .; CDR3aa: CASSTRTDEYEQYF
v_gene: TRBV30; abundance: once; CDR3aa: CAWRDNSPYEQYF
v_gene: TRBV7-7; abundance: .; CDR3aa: CASSPSSGSNYEQYF
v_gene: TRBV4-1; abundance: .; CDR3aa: CASSQWRNEKLFF
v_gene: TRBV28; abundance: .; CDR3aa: CASSSYRQGATNEKLFF
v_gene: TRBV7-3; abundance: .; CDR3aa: CASSPTGSGNTIYF
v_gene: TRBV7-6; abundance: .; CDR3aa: CASREEGSGNTIYF
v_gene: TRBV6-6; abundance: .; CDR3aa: CASSYLGKASNQPQHF
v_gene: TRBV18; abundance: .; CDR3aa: CASSPRTTNSYEQYF
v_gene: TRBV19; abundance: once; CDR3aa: CATAVRARDNEKLFF
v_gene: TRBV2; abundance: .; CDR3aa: CASRGDGHYEQYF
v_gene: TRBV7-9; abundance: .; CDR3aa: CASSLGSGGRRTQYF
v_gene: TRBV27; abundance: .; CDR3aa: CASTQGYGANVLTF
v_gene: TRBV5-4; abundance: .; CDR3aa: CASSSIDRLDTQYF
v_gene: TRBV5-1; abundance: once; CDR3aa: CASSFGAGGVTDTQYF
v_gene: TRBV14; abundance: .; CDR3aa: CASSQPRSGGGEQFF
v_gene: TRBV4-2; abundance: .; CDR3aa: CASSQATSGQPINYGYTF
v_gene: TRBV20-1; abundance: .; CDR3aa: CSASGRETQYF
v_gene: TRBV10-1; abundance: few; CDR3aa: CASSSGTQGSWYEQYF
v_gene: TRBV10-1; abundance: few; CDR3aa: CASSDGAADTEAFF
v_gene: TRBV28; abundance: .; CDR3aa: CASRPGGEIGNTIYF
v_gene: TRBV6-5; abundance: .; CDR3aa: CATGRAPGTEAFF
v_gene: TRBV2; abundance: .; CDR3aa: CASSTRGASNTGELFF
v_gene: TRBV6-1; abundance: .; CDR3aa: CASSPRQRPQPQHF